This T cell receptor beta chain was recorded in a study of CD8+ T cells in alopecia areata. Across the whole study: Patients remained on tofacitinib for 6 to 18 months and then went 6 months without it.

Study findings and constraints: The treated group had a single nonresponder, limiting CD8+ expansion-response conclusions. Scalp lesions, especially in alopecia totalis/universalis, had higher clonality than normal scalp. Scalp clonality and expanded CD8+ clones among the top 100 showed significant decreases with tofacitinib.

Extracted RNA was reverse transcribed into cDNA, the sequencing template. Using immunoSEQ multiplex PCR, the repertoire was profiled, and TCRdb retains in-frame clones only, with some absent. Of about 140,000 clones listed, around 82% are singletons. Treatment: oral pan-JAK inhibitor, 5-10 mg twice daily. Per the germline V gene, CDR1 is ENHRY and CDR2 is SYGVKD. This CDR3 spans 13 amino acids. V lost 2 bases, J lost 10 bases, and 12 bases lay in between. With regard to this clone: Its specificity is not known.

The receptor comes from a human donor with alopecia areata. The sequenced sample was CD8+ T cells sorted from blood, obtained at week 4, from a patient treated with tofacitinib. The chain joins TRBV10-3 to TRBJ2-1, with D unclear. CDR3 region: CAISEVPAHEQFF. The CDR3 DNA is TGTGCCATCAGTGAGGTGCCAGCTCACGAGCAGTTCTTC.